Below, 10 T cell receptor beta chains from the same sample are listed, as sequenced in a study of blood T cell repertoires in COVID-19. Method: immunoSEQ multiplex PCR; TCRdb's copy keeps in-frame clones and lacks some. The sample lists about 310,000 clones; 85% were seen once. Input material: PBMCs or T cells enriched from blood (not recorded which). The receptors stem from a woman aged 30 to 39 who had been exposed to COVID-19.

CDR3 sequence: CAWTGGTGELFF. The DNA of the CDR3 is TGTGCCTGGACAGGGGGCACCGGGGAGCTGTTTTTT. The chain links TRBV30 to TRBJ2-2; 7 nucleotides agree with TRBD1. CDR1 and CDR2 (germline): GTSNPN, SVGIG (reference sequence). V lost 4 bases to trimming and J lost 4 bases; unmatched junction nucleotides: 0. The CDR3 covers 12 residues.

This clone was counted once. V is TRBV7-9 and J is TRBJ1-1; D is unclear. Germline V gene sequence: CDR1 SEHNR, CDR2 FQNEAQ (reference sequence). Trimming left V 5 bases short and J 1 base short, with 11 bases between. The CDR3 has 14 amino acids. For the CDR3, the DNA is TGTGCCAGCAGCCCTATATTGTCGAACACTGAAGCTTTCTTT. Translation gives CASSPILSNTEAFF.

CDR3 region: CASSIASRGVRPDTDTQYF. The CDR3 coding sequence is TGTGCCAGTAGTATAGCATCCCGGGGGGTCCGGCCGGACACAGATACGCAGTATTTT. The V gene is TRBV19, the J gene TRBJ2-3, with 7 positions matching TRBD2. Germline V gene sequence: CDR1 LNHDA, CDR2 SQIVND (reference sequence). Trimming at V came to 1 base and at J to 2 bases, leaving 15 bases not matched to a gene. The CDR3 totals 19 residues.

The chain couples TRBV7-6 to TRBJ2-3, with a weak D call TRBD2 (5 bases). V dropped 5 bases and J dropped 5 bases, with 14 bases sitting between them. The germline gives CDR1 SGHVS, CDR2 FNYEAQ. The CDR3 is 14 amino acids. The CDR3 region has the DNA TGTGCCAGCAGCCTCGGGAAAGGGCGAGATACGCAGTATTTT. Protein product: CASSLGKGRDTQYF.

J is TRBJ1-1 and V is TRBV7-9, with D tentatively TRBD1 (6 bases). The V end lost 0 bases, the J end lost 1 base, and 6 bases lay between the germline ends. In germline, CDR1 is SEHNR, CDR2 FQNEAQ (reference sequence). The CDR3 totals 14 residues. This CDR3 is CASSLATGNTEAFF. The CDR3 coding sequence is TGTGCCAGCAGCTTAGCGACAGGGAACACTGAAGCTTTCTTT.

V usage is TRBV28 and J usage is TRBJ1-3, with 9 bases lining up with TRBD1. The germline gives CDR1 MDHEN, CDR2 SYDVKM. V lost 6 bases and J lost 4; bases outside the gene matches: 7. This CDR3 region has 15 residues. CDR3 region: CASSSGTGRGNTIYF. The CDR3 DNA follows: TGTGCCAGCAGCTCCGGGACAGGGAGAGGAAACACCATATATTTT.

This clone was recorded a few times. This chain joins TRBV5-1 and TRBJ2-2; weak D call: TRBD2 (6 bases). V was pared by 4 bases and J by 3 bases, with 19 bases between. CDR3 length equals 17 residues. Germline V CDR1 and CDR2: SGHRS, YFSETQ. The CDR3 region has the DNA TGCGCCAGCAGCCTGCGACTAGGAACGATCGACACCGGGGAGCTGTTTTTT. Translated, it gives CASSLRLGTIDTGELFF.

The rearrangement joins TRBV19 to TRBJ2-7; a possible D gene is TRBD1 (5 bases). Germline V gives CDR1 LNHDA, CDR2 SQIVND (reference sequence). This CDR3 is built from 10 residues. V was clipped by 6 bases and J by 7 bases, with 7 bases between them. The CDR3 DNA is TGTGCCAGTAGGCGGACAGAGCAGTACTTC. Translating gives CASRRTEQYF. The entire variable domain, with the rest obtained from reference TRBV19 and TRBJ2-7, is as follows: DGGITQSPKYLFRKEGQNVTLSCEQNLNHDAMYWYRQDPGQGLRLIYYSQIVNDFQKGDIAEGYSVSREKKESFPLTVTSAQKNPTAFYLCASRRTEQYFGPGTRLTVT.

This clone was detected only a few times. The chain employs TRBV30 and TRBJ2-1, with 10 bases matching TRBD2. CDR3 length equals 15 residues. In germline, CDR1 is GTSNPN, CDR2 SVGIG (reference sequence). Unmatched junction bases numbered 6, after V lost 5 bases and J lost 2 bases. CDR3 protein: CAWASAGGPYNEQFF. DNA of the CDR3: TGTGCCTGGGCTTCAGCGGGAGGGCCCTACAATGAGCAGTTCTTC.

The chain uses TRBV7-9 and TRBJ2-7; 8 nucleotides align to TRBD2. CDR1 is SEHNR and CDR2 is FQNEAQ in the germline V gene (reference sequence). The CDR3 is 12 residues long. V lost 7 bases, J lost 9 bases, and 8 bases stayed unmatched. The CDR3 is CASTSGGPGQYF. DNA of the CDR3: TGTGCCAGCACCTCGGGGGGGCCAGGGCAGTACTTC.